Listed here is a single TCR beta chain. No cognate antigen has been identified for it. No base quality values were provided; no much bigger clone lies one nucleotide off. The sample comes from a study of identifying expanded T cells in peripheral blood (dated by TCRdb to about 2019). A note on the overall study: Separate aliquots of the same genomic DNA pool were sequenced to produce technical replicates, and four replicates were compared in pairs. The research as a whole found: The binomial model flagged 0.9 to 1.5 differentially abundant clones between technical replicates, compared with about 16 over roughly 2 weeks and approximately 19 over around four weeks. Across all healthy donors, variance in clone template counts between approximately 2-week samples was found to increase significantly with total template count. Across all healthy-donor time intervals, the beta-binomial model significantly lowered both the number of clones called differentially abundant and the false-positive rate. The authors expected that over much longer intervals, such as months to years, biological variance in healthy repertoires might increase even further.

During the collection period, no immune events, such as infections, were documented for the healthy donors. Healthy-donor blood repertoires served as a training cohort to calibrate time-dependent variance in a beta-binomial model of T-cell clone differential abundance. The training cohort included around ten healthy donors, of whom 3 were female and 7 were male. An age range of about 29 to 70 years, with an average of 43 years, was recorded for the donors. Obtained from a commercial supplier, whole blood was collected from each healthy donor at three time points set two to three weeks apart. For immunosequencing, genomic DNA was extracted from unsorted whole blood. The immunoSEQ Assay, which relies on bias-controlled multiplex PCR amplification of genomic DNA, was used to profile TCRbeta CDR3 regions. In the source study's methods: The absolute abundance of each unique TCRbeta CDR3 region was quantified after sequences were collapsed and filtered. Differential abundance was tested with a binomial (Fisher-equivalent) model and with a beta-binomial model adding time-dependent variance fitted from healthy donors. Clones with fewer than 5 combined templates were removed, and a clone was called differentially abundant if the clone's Benjamini-Hochberg FDR was below 0.01. Using the form v = (b*log(k)+a)^2, the beta-binomial variance was modeled as a function of the total template count across the two samples. TCRdb's version of the immuneACCESS table is confined to in-frame rearrangements and falls short of the full clone set. An unresolved V gene accounts for under half of the shortfall where checked; the remainder is of unknown origin. The V and J calls and the clone size are those of that table, but D and trimming were determined from the DNA. Here the sample has 95,000 or so clones; approximately 84% occur a single time. The biggest ten clones account for roughly 5.3% of the sample.

V gives up 5 bases and J gives up 6 bases, and the segment between their germline ends measures 14 bases. From the germline V gene (reference sequence), CDR1 is GTSNPN and CDR2 is SVGIG. Its CDR3 holds 13 amino acids, cysteine through phenylalanine. Only the CDR3 region is kept as DNA, spanning 39 bases read in frame from base 1. This receptor was taken from a person between 18 and 75 years old in good health. The sequencing sample was made of blood. This sequence uses TRBV30 and TRBJ1-5; the D segment could be TRBD1, given 6 matching bases. The bases read TGTGCCTGGTCTAGGACAGAGGTTCAGCCCCAGCATTTT. Translated, this is CAWSRTEVQPQHF.